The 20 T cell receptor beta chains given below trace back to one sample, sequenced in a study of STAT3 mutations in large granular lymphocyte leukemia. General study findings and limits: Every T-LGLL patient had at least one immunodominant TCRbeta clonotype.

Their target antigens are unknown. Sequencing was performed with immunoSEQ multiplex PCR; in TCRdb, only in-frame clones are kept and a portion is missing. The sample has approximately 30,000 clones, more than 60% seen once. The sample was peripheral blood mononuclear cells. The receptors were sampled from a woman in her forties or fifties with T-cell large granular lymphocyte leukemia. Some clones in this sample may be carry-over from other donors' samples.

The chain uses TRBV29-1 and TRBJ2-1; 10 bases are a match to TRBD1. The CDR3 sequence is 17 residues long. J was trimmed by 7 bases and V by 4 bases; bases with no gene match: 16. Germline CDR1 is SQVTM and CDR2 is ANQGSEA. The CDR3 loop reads CSVAGTGAEFGSNEQFF. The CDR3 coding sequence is TGCAGCGTTGCCGGGACAGGGGCAGAATTCGGTTCGAATGAGCAGTTCTTC.

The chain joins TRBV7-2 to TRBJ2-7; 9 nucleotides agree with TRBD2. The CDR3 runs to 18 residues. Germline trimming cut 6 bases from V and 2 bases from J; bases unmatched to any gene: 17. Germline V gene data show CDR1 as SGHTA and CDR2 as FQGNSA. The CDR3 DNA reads TGTGCCAGCAGGCTCTCCAGCGGGAGGCCACACCGTACCTACGAGCAGTACTTC. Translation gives CASRLSSGRPHRTYEQYF.

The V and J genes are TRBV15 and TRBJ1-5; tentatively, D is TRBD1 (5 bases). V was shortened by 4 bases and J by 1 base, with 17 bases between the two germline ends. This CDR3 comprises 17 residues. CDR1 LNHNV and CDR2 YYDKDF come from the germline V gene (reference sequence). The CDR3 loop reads CATSNFRGQGSNQPQHF. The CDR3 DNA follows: TGTGCCACCAGCAACTTCCGTGGGCAGGGCAGCAATCAGCCCCAGCATTTT.

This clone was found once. CDR3 nucleotide sequence: TGTGCCAGCTCACCAAGGGCTGTCCCAGATACGCAGTATTTT. Its translation is CASSPRAVPDTQYF. V is TRBV18 and J is TRBJ2-3; D remains unclear. V was clipped by 2 bases and J by 4 bases, with 10 bases between them. This CDR3 spans 14 amino acids. CDR1 KGHSH and CDR2 LQKENI come from the germline V gene.

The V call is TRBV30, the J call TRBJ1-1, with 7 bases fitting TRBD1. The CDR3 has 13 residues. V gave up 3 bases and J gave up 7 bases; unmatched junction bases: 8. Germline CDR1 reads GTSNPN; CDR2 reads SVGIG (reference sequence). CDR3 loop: CAWRAGTVDEAFF. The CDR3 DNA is TGTGCCTGGAGGGCCGGGACAGTCGATGAAGCTTTCTTT.

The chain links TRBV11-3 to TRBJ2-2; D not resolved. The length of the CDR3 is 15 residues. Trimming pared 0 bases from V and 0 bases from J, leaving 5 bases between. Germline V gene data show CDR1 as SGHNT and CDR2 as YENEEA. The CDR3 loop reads CASSLDSTNTGELFF. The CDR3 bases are TGTGCCAGCAGCTTAGACAGTACGAACACCGGGGAGCTGTTTTTT.

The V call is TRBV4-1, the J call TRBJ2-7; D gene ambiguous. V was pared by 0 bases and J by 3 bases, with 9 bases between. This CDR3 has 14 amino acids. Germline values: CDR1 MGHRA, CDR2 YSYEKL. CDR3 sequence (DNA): TGCGCCAGCAGCCAAGATGGGCGGCACTACGAGCAGTACTTC. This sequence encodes CASSQDGRHYEQYF.

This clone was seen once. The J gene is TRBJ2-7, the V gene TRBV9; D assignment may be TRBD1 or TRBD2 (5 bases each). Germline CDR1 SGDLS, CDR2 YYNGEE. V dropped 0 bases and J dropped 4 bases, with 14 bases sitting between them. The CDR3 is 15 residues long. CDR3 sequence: CASSVVGTHFYEQYF. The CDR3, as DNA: TGTGCCAGCAGCGTAGTGGGGACCCACTTTTACGAGCAGTACTTC.

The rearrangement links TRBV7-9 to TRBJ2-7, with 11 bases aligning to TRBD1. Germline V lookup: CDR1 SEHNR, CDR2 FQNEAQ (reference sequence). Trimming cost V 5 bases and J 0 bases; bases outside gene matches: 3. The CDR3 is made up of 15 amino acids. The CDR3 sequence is CASSRDRGSSYEQYF. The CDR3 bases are TGTGCCAGCAGCCGGGACAGGGGGAGCTCCTACGAGCAGTACTTC.

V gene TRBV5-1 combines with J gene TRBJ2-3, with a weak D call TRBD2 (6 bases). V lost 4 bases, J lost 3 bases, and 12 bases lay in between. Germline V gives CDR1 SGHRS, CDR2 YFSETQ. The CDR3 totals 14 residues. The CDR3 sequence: CASSNGGRTDTQYF. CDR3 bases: TGCGCCAGCAGCAACGGGGGACGGACAGATACGCAGTATTTT.

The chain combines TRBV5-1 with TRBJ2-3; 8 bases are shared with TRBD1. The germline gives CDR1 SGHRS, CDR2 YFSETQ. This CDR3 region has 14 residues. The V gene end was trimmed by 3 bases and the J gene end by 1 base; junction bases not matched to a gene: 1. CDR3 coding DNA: TGCGCCAGCAGCTCGGGACAGGGCACAGATACGCAGTATTTT. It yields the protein CASSSGQGTDTQYF.

The CDR3 sequence: CASSLTGTADYEQYF. In DNA form, the CDR3 reads TGTGCCAGCAGCTTGACCGGGACGGCAGACTACGAGCAGTACTTC. The chain uses TRBV5-5 and TRBJ2-7; D may be TRBD1 or TRBD2 (5 bases each). Trimming stripped 1 base from V and 3 bases from J, with 14 bases between. Germline-derived CDR1 and CDR2 are SGHKS and YYEKEE (reference sequence). This CDR3 has 15 amino acids.

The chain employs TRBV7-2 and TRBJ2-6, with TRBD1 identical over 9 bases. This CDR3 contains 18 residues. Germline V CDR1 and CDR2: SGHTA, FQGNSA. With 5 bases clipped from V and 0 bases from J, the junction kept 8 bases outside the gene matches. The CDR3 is CASSGTGPLRSGANVLTF. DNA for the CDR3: TGTGCCAGCAGCGGGACAGGGCCCTTGCGCTCTGGGGCCAACGTCCTGACTTTC.

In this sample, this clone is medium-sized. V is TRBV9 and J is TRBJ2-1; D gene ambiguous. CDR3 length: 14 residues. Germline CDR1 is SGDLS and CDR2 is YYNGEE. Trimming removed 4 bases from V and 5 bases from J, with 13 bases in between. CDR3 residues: CASSRSHRDNEQFF. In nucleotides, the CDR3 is TGTGCCAGCAGCCGTAGCCACAGAGACAATGAGCAGTTCTTC. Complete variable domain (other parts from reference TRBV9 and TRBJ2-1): DSGVTQTPKHLITATGQRVTLRCSPRSGDLSVYWYQQSLDQGLQFLIQYYNGEERAKGNILERFSAQQFPDLHSELNLSSLELGDSALYFCASSRSHRDNEQFFGPGTRLTVL.

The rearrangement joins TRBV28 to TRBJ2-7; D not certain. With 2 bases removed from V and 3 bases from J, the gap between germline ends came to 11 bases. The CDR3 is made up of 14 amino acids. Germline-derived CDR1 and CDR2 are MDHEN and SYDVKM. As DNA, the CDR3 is TGTGCCAGCAGTTTAGCCCGCTACCACTACGAGCAGTACTTC. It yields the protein CASSLARYHYEQYF.

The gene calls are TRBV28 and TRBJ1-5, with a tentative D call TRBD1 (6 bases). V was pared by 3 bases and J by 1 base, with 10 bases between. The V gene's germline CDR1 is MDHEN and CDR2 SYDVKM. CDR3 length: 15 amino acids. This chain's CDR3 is CASSFAGASNQPQHF. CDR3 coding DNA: TGTGCCAGCAGTTTTGCAGGGGCGAGCAATCAGCCCCAGCATTTT.

The DNA of the CDR3 is TGCAGCGTTCACACTAGCGCCTCCTACGAGCAGTACTTC. It is translated as CSVHTSASYEQYF. J is TRBJ2-7 and V is TRBV29-1, with 7 bases identical to TRBD2. Germline loops: CDR1 SQVTM, CDR2 ANQGSEA. The trim removed 5 bases at V and 0 bases at J, leaving 4 bases unmatched. The CDR3 totals 13 residues.

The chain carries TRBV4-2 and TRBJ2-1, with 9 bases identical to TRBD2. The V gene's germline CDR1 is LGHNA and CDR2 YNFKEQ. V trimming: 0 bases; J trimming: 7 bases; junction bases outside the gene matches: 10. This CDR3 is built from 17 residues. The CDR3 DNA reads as TGTGCCAGCAGCCAAGATCCGGGACTAGCCCCAAGGAATGAGCAGTTCTTC. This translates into CASSQDPGLAPRNEQFF.

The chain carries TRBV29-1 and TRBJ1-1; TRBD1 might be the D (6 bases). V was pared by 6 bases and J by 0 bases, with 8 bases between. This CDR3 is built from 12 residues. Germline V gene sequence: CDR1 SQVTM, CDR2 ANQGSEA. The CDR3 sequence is CSVRDMNTEAFF. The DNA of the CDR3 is TGCAGCGTACGGGACATGAACACTGAAGCTTTCTTT.

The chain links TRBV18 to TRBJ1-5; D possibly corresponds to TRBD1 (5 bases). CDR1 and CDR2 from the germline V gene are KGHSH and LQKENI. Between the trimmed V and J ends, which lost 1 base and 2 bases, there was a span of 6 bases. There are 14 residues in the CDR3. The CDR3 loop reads CASSPQGGNQPQHF. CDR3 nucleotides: TGTGCCAGCTCACCACAAGGGGGCAATCAGCCCCAGCATTTT.